These 8 T cell receptor beta chains share one sample of origin, sequenced in a study of blood T cell repertoires in COVID-19. Profiling relied on immunoSEQ multiplex PCR, and the TCRdb table lists in-frame clones only, not all of them. The sample lists 270,000 or so clones; less than 85% were seen once. The material sequenced was peripheral blood. The receptor set was obtained from a woman aged 18-29 years with acute or convalescent COVID-19.

The chain combines TRBV28 with TRBJ1-4, with D maybe TRBD1 (6 bases). Germline V CDR1 and CDR2: MDHEN, SYDVKM. This CDR3 spans 19 amino acids. V lost 6 bases and J 0 bases, leaving 23 bases between the germline ends. CDR3 coding DNA: TGTGCCAGCAGCCTCGAGGGGGGGGGCAGGCAAGCAACTAATGAAAAACTGTTTTTT. The encoded protein is CASSLEGGGRQATNEKLFF.

The rearrangement links TRBV29-1 to TRBJ1-2; possible D gene TRBD1, 6 bases. Germline assignment: CDR1 SQVTM and CDR2 ANQGSEA. This CDR3 spans 11 amino acids. V lost 7 bases, J lost 5 bases, and 11 bases lay in between. The DNA for the CDR3 is TGCAGCGCTGTTGGACAGTATGGCTACACCTTC. It is translated as CSAVGQYGYTF. The full variable domain, completed using reference TRBV29-1 and TRBJ1-2, is SAVISQKPSRDICQRGTSLTIQCQVDSQVTMMFWYRQQPGQSLTLIATANQGSEATYESGFVIDKFPISRPNLTFSTLTVSNMSPEDSSIYLCSAVGQYGYTFGSGTRLTVV.

The chain joins TRBV7-9 to TRBJ2-5; D might be TRBD2 (5 bases). Germline CDR1 and CDR2: SEHNR and FQNEAQ (reference sequence). Trimming pared 1 base from V and 5 bases from J, leaving 14 bases between. The CDR3 runs to 15 residues. CDR3 coding DNA: TGTGCCAGCAGCTTAGTCGCTAGCCACCTTGAGACCCAGTACTTC. Residues: CASSLVASHLETQYF.

The chain uses TRBV28 and TRBJ1-5; 7 bases map to TRBD1. CDR1 is MDHEN and CDR2 is SYDVKM in the germline V gene. V shed 10 bases and J 0 bases; nucleotides not matched to a gene: 6. CDR3 length: 14 amino acids. Written as DNA, the CDR3 is TGTGCCACCCTACAGGGGTATAGCAATCAGCCCCAGCATTTT. It yields the protein CATLQGYSNQPQHF.

The gene calls are TRBV7-9 and TRBJ2-7, with 9 bases matching TRBD2. The ends lost 5 bases at V and 2 bases at J; junction bases unmatched: 7. CDR3 length equals 15 residues. CDR1 and CDR2 (germline): SEHNR, FQNEAQ (reference sequence). The CDR3 DNA is TGTGCCAGCAGCCTACGGCGGGAGGGTACCTACGAGCAGTACTTC. It codes for CASSLRREGTYEQYF.

V gene TRBV30 combines with J gene TRBJ2-3, with D perhaps TRBD2 (5 bases). Germline-derived CDR1 and CDR2 are GTSNPN and SVGIG (reference sequence). V dropped 4 bases and J dropped 6 bases, with 20 bases sitting between them. The CDR3 totals 15 residues. CDR3 sequence reads: CAWTKVGVLADTQYF. For the CDR3, the DNA is TGTGCCTGGACCAAGGTCGGGGTGTTGGCCGATACGCAGTATTTT.

The CDR3 sequence is CASVGAGSSYEQYF. In nucleotides, the CDR3 is TGTGCCAGCGTAGGGGCGGGGAGCTCCTACGAGCAGTACTTC. The chain couples TRBV6-6 to TRBJ2-7; D perhaps matches TRBD2 (6 bases). From germline, CDR1 is MNHNY and CDR2 SVGAGI (reference sequence). The ends were cut back, 8 bases at V and 0 bases at J, with 14 bases in the middle. There are 14 residues in the CDR3.

CDR3 nucleotides: TGTGCCAGCAGTTACGGGGGGGGCGCCGAGACCCAGTACTTC. It codes for CASSYGGGAETQYF. The V and J genes are TRBV6-5 and TRBJ2-5, with D perhaps matching TRBD2 (7 bases). The CDR3 totals 14 residues. Germline loops: CDR1 MNHEY, CDR2 SVGAGI. Deletions cut 2 bases from V and 5 bases from J, with 12 bases between.